This T cell receptor (beta chain) was recovered during a study of T cell repertoires in cytomegalovirus infection. The CDR3 contains 13 residues. Trimming shortened V by 2 bases and J by 1 base, and 5 bases separated the two germline ends. Germline V gene sequence: CDR1 MNHEY, CDR2 SVGEGT. With respect to this clonotype: Its antigen is currently unknown.

From the reads, TCRdb called clonotypes with MiXCR, one entry per CDR3 protein. The sample contains about 330,000 distinct CDR3 sequences, about 34% of which appear only once. The sequenced sample was cultured PBMCs, obtained from culture after CMV antigen stimulation. The clonotype was recovered from a human donor in good health (CMV status not recorded). Some clones in this sample may be carry-over from other donors' samples. The rearrangement uses TRBV6-2 or TRBV6-3 and TRBJ1-1; no definite D call. The CDR3 DNA reads TGTGCCAGCAGTTACGGGTGGAACACTGAAGCTTTCTTT. It translates to CASSYGWNTEAFF.